This passage covers 32 T cell receptor beta chains from one sample sequenced in a study of Graves' ophthalmopathy and Graves' hyperthyroidism. CDR3 regions of TCR beta were amplified from RNA transcripts. HTBI primers primed a first-round RT-PCR, and a second-round multiplex PCR followed. TCRdb recomputed calls from the multiplex PCR reads with MiXCR, one row per CDR3 protein. Here the sample spans about 230,000 distinct CDR3 sequences, 45% being singletons. Sequenced material: peripheral blood. These receptors originate from an adult man with Graves' ophthalmopathy.

V usage is TRBV7-9 and J usage is TRBJ2-5; TRBD2 matches 12 bases. Unmatched junction bases numbered 7, after V lost 4 bases and J lost 7 bases. From germline, CDR1 is SEHNR and CDR2 FQNEAQ (reference sequence). This CDR3 comprises 15 residues. The CDR3 nucleotides are TGTGCCAGCAGCTATCAGACTAGCGGGAGTGGGACCCAGTACTTC. Residues: CASSYQTSGSGTQYF.

The chain recombines TRBV27 with TRBJ1-6, with 8 bases matching TRBD1. V trimming: 9 bases; J trimming: 7 bases; junction bases outside the gene matches: 5. Looked up from germline, CDR1 is MNHEY and CDR2 is SMNVEV (reference sequence). This CDR3 has 13 amino acids. In DNA form, the CDR3 reads TGTGCCAGTGGACAGGGATCCAATTCACCCCTCCACTTT. This translates into CASGQGSNSPLHF.

V usage is TRBV2 and J usage is TRBJ2-5; 8 bases fit TRBD1. This CDR3 region has 14 residues. After removal of 6 bases from V and 4 bases from J, the junction contained 7 bases not matched to a gene. Germline V gene lookup returns CDR1 SNHLY and CDR2 FYNNEI. CDR3 in DNA: TGTGCCAGCAGCCAAGACAGGGGAGTAGAGACCCAGTACTTC. Protein product: CASSQDRGVETQYF.

Of note for this clonotype: A much bigger clone sits one base away, suggesting this may be a read error. The V call is TRBV12-5, the J call TRBJ2-5; 11 nucleotides line up with TRBD2. In germline, CDR1 is LGHNT, CDR2 FRNRAP. CDR3 length: 14 amino acids. DNA of the CDR3: TGTGCCAGCAGAGGGACTAGCGGACAAGAGACCCAGTACTTC. It encodes CASRGTSGQETQYF.

The CDR3 spells CAISSTGGAGANVLTF. The DNA of the CDR3 is TGTGCCATCAGTTCGACAGGGGGCGCTGGGGCCAACGTCCTGACTTTC. The rearrangement uses TRBV10-3 and TRBJ2-6; 10 bases are shared with TRBD1. Trimming cost V 5 bases and J 2 bases; bases outside gene matches: 3. Germline loops: CDR1 ENHRY, CDR2 SYGVKD. There are 16 residues in the CDR3.

This clonotype came up once. The rearrangement uses TRBV7-2 and TRBJ2-5, with 11 positions matching TRBD2. CDR3 length: 15 amino acids. With 4 bases clipped from V and 1 base from J, the junction kept 2 bases outside the gene matches. CDR1 and CDR2 (germline): SGHTA, FQGNSA. The CDR3 region has the DNA TGTGCCAGCAGCTCTAGCGGGGGGATCCAAGAGACCCAGTACTTC. Its protein product is CASSSSGGIQETQYF. Full variable domain (remainder filled in from reference TRBV7-2 and TRBJ2-5): GAGVSQSPSNKVTEKGKDVELRCDPISGHTALYWYRQSLGQGLEFLIYFQGNSAPDKSGLPSDRFSAERTGGSVSTLTIQRTQQEDSAVYLCASSSSGGIQETQYFGPGTRLLVL.

The gene calls are TRBV9 and TRBJ2-7; TRBD2 is a possible D gene (6 bases). V dropped 4 bases and J dropped 0 bases, with 11 bases sitting between them. The CDR3 loop spans 14 amino acids. CDR1 is SGDLS and CDR2 is YYNGEE in the germline V gene. The DNA for the CDR3 is TGTGCCAGCAGCCCCCGGGGGTCCTCCTACGAGCAGTACTTC. Protein sequence: CASSPRGSSYEQYF.

The chain joins TRBV9 to TRBJ1-1; 7 nucleotides agree with TRBD1. This CDR3 region has 17 residues. The ends lost 7 bases at V and 3 bases at J; junction bases unmatched: 18. The germline CDR1 and CDR2 sequences are SGDLS and YYNGEE. CDR3 DNA sequence: TGTGCCAGCTCGCAGACTCGGAAAAAAACAGGGGACACTGAAGCTTTCTTT. This codes for CASSQTRKKTGDTEAFF.

The table lists this clonotype with many counts. One end of the junction varies from germline; a read error may be responsible. The chain is built from TRBV29-1 and TRBJ2-7; 8 bases match TRBD1. The CDR3 is made up of 14 amino acids. Germline V gene data show CDR1 as SQVTM and CDR2 as ANQGSEA. CDR3 DNA sequence: TGCAGCGTGGAAGGCCAGGGGGCGCAGGACGAGCAGTACTTC. Protein product: CSVEGQGAQDEQYF.

The table lists this clonotype with a few counts. This chain joins TRBV7-3 and TRBJ2-5; tentatively, D is TRBD1 (5 bases). CDR3 size: 14 residues. Germline lookup yields CDR1 SGHTA and CDR2 FQGTGA. V lost 2 bases, J lost 2 bases, and 9 bases lay in between. The CDR3: CASSLSTAQETQYF. CDR3 DNA: TGTGCCAGCAGCTTATCGACAGCTCAAGAGACCCAGTACTTC.

This clonotype turned up a few times. The chain combines TRBV7-2 with TRBJ2-7, with 13 bases fitting TRBD2. The length of the CDR3 is 16 residues. The germline V gene has CDR1 SGHTA and CDR2 FQGNSA. The V and J ends lost 4 bases and 4 bases, in that order; junction bases with no gene match: 7. The CDR3 reads CASSWTSGRGAYEQYF. For the CDR3, the DNA is TGTGCCAGCAGCTGGACTAGCGGGAGAGGCGCTTACGAGCAGTACTTC.

The gene calls are TRBV4-2 and TRBJ2-5, with 11 bases that match TRBD2. Germline CDR1 LGHNA, CDR2 YNFKEQ. This CDR3 comprises 14 residues. With 3 bases clipped from V and 3 bases from J, the junction kept 0 bases outside the gene matches. CDR3 amino acids: CASSQGLAEETQYF. CDR3 in DNA: TGTGCCAGCAGCCAGGGACTAGCGGAAGAGACCCAGTACTTC.

In its sample, this clonotype was seen many times. The J gene is TRBJ2-7, the V gene TRBV10-3, with 7 bases lining up with TRBD2. The CDR3 runs 14 residues. Germline values: CDR1 ENHRY, CDR2 SYGVKD. The J segment lost 5 bases and the V segment lost 2 bases, leaving 6 bases of the junction unmatched. This chain's CDR3 is CAISEVGRQDEQYF. For the CDR3, the DNA is TGTGCCATCAGTGAGGTCGGGAGGCAGGACGAGCAGTACTTC.

This clonotype was counted between two and nine times. The chain carries TRBV7-9 and TRBJ1-1, with a tentative D call TRBD1 (6 bases). V lost 11 bases, J lost 3 bases, and 13 bases lay in between. The CDR3 is 12 amino acids. Germline V gene data show CDR1 as SEHNR and CDR2 as FQNEAQ (reference sequence). The CDR3 DNA follows: TGTGCCGTACAGGGTACGGACACTGAAGCTTTCTTT. Its translation is CAVQGTDTEAFF.

The V and J genes are TRBV2 and TRBJ2-7, with a tentative D call TRBD1 (6 bases). The germline V and J ends were trimmed by 5 bases and 4 bases, with 15 bases remaining between them. CDR1 and CDR2 from the germline V gene are SNHLY and FYNNEI. The CDR3 has 14 residues. The CDR3: CASSSGTRGYEQYF. DNA for the CDR3: TGTGCCAGCAGTTCCGGGACACGGGGATACGAGCAGTACTTC.

The table lists this clonotype with many counts. J is TRBJ1-2 and V is TRBV7-9; 11 bases are shared with TRBD1. Germline trimming cut 5 bases from V and 6 bases from J; bases unmatched to any gene: 2. The CDR3 length is 13 residues. Germline-derived CDR1 and CDR2 are SEHNR and FQNEAQ (reference sequence). CDR3 DNA: TGTGCCAGCAGCGCGGGACAGGGGGATGGCTACACCTTC. Its protein product is CASSAGQGDGYTF.

The V gene is TRBV10-3, the J gene TRBJ1-1; D call uncertain. The ends were cut back, 0 bases at V and 2 bases at J, with 10 bases in the middle. This CDR3 spans 15 amino acids. Per germline, CDR1 ENHRY and CDR2 SYGVKD. The chain's CDR3 is CAISESPATNTEAFF. The DNA of the CDR3 is TGTGCCATCAGTGAGTCCCCAGCTACTAACACTGAAGCTTTCTTT.

The rearrangement uses TRBV2 and TRBJ2-7; no clear D gene. This CDR3 has 12 residues. Trimming cost V 6 bases and J 3 bases, with 9 bases left between them. Germline V gene lookup returns CDR1 SNHLY and CDR2 FYNNEI. CDR3 loop: CASSEKLYEQYF. The CDR3, as DNA: TGTGCCAGCAGCGAGAAACTCTACGAGCAGTACTTC.

On this clonotype itself: A read error is possible here, since a much larger clone lies one base away. This chain uses TRBV9 with TRBJ2-7; 7 bases match TRBD1. The tail of the sequence fits TRBJ2-1 better, so the J call may be wrong. The germline CDR1 and CDR2 sequences are SGDLS and YYNGEE. The CDR3 contains 13 residues. This CDR3 is CASSPGTDYEQFF. CDR3 coding DNA: TGTGCCAGCAGTCCCGGGACAGACTACGAGCAGTTCTTC.

Only a few counts were recorded for this clonotype. V is TRBV5-1 and J is TRBJ2-7; D may be TRBD1 (6 bases). The length of the CDR3 is 12 residues. Trimming shortened V by 1 base and J by 6 bases, and 8 bases separated the two germline ends. Germline-derived CDR1 and CDR2 are SGHRS and YFSETQ. CDR3 bases: TGCGCCAGCAGCTTGACAGGGACCGAGCAGTACTTC. This gives the protein CASSLTGTEQYF. The full variable domain, completed using reference TRBV5-1 and TRBJ2-7, is KAGVTQTPRYLIKTRGQQVTLSCSPISGHRSVSWYQQTPGQGLQFLFEYFSETQRNKGNFPGRFSGRQFSNSRSEMNVSTLELGDSALYLCASSLTGTEQYFGPGTRLTVT.

This clonotype has ten or more counts. The rearrangement uses TRBV6-5 and TRBJ2-6, with D possibly matching TRBD2 (5 bases). Looked up from germline, CDR1 is MNHEY and CDR2 is SVGAGI. Between the trimmed V and J ends, which lost 6 bases and 2 bases, there was a span of 11 bases. There are 15 residues in the CDR3. This CDR3 reads CASSPGEAGANVLTF. In DNA, the CDR3 is TGTGCCAGCAGCCCCGGGGAAGCTGGGGCCAACGTCCTGACTTTC.

The chain links TRBV7-2 to TRBJ2-7; 8 nucleotides line up with TRBD1. The CDR3 consists of 15 residues. Germline trimming cut 5 bases from V and 4 bases from J; bases unmatched to any gene: 10. Germline V CDR1 and CDR2: SGHTA, FQGNSA. The CDR3 nucleotides read TGTGCCAGCAGCGAAATCCGCGACAGGGGATACGAGCAGTACTTC. The encoded protein is CASSEIRDRGYEQYF. The full variable domain, rest sourced from reference TRBV7-2 and TRBJ2-7, is GAGVSQSPSNKVTEKGKDVELRCDPISGHTALYWYRQSLGQGLEFLIYFQGNSAPDKSGLPSDRFSAERTGGSVSTLTIQRTQQEDSAVYLCASSEIRDRGYEQYFGPGTRLTVT.

The chain carries TRBV7-9 and TRBJ1-2; 8 bases align to TRBD1. Germline V gene lookup returns CDR1 SEHNR and CDR2 FQNEAQ (reference sequence). V shed 2 bases, J shed 4 bases, and the junction held 6 bases outside the gene matches. The CDR3 consists of 15 residues. The CDR3 reads CASSLSRTGPYGYTF. The CDR3 bases are TGTGCCAGCAGCTTATCCCGGACAGGGCCCTATGGCTACACCTTC.

Turning to this clonotype: This may arise from a read error, as a much more abundant clone is one base away. This chain connects TRBV2 to TRBJ1-5; D unresolved. CDR1 is SNHLY, CDR2 FYNNEI, per germline. Trimming took off 11 bases at V and 1 base at J, with 15 bases between the two ends. The CDR3 is 14 residues long. The CDR3 region has the DNA TGTGCCGGCAATCCCGAGTCAAGCAATCAGCCCCAGCATTTT. Translation: CAGNPESSNQPQHF.

The chain uses TRBV27 and TRBJ1-5, with D maybe TRBD1 (6 bases). V dropped 5 bases and J dropped 4 bases, with 18 bases sitting between them. Germline CDR1 MNHEY, CDR2 SMNVEV (reference sequence). The CDR3 sequence is 16 residues long. The CDR3 nucleotides read TGTGCCAGCAGTCCGAGGATAGGAACAGGGAATCAGCCCCAGCATTTT. Translating gives CASSPRIGTGNQPQHF.

This clonotype has only one observation. V is TRBV11-1 and J is TRBJ2-2; D possibly uses TRBD1 or TRBD2 (5 bases each). Trimming shortened V by 6 bases and J by 1 base, and 15 bases separated the two germline ends. The germline V gene encodes CDR1 SGHAT and CDR2 FQDESV (reference sequence). CDR3 length equals 16 residues. The CDR3 region has the DNA TGTGCCAGCAGACTACCGGGGCAGGAGAACACCGGGGAGCTGTTTTTT. It is translated as CASRLPGQENTGELFF.

This chain links TRBV19 with TRBJ1-4; no clear D. Trimming stripped 4 bases from V and 5 bases from J, with 11 bases between. This CDR3 has 14 residues. Germline V CDR1 and CDR2: LNHDA, SQIVND (reference sequence). The CDR3 is CASSRGTVNEKLFF. CDR3 sequence (DNA): TGTGCCAGTAGTAGAGGCACCGTCAATGAAAAACTGTTTTTT. The full variable domain, in which reference TRBV19 and TRBJ1-4 provide the parts outside the CDR3, is DGGITQSPKYLFRKEGQNVTLSCEQNLNHDAMYWYRQDPGQGLRLIYYSQIVNDFQKGDIAEGYSVSREKKESFPLTVTSAQKNPTAFYLCASSRGTVNEKLFFGSGTQLSVL.

The chain links TRBV29-1 to TRBJ1-1; D is ambiguous. CDR3 length: 15 residues. Germline assignment: CDR1 SQVTM and CDR2 ANQGSEA. V was trimmed by 8 bases and J by 5 bases, leaving 24 bases between them. The CDR3 region has the DNA TGCAGCATTCCCCGACCAGGAGACTATGGGACTGAAGCTTTCTTT. It encodes CSIPRPGDYGTEAFF. Based on the CDR3 plus reference TRBV29-1 and TRBJ1-1, the full variable domain is SAVISQKPSRDICQRGTSLTIQCQVDSQVTMMFWYRQQPGQSLTLIATANQGSEATYESGFVIDKFPISRPNLTFSTLTVSNMSPEDSSIYLCSIPRPGDYGTEAFFGQGTRLTVV.

The chain employs TRBV2 and TRBJ2-5; D gene ambiguous. The V gene lost 1 base and the J gene lost 5 bases, with 8 bases spanning the gap. Germline loops: CDR1 SNHLY, CDR2 FYNNEI. CDR3 length: 13 residues. The CDR3 protein is CASSEGPTETQYF. In DNA, the CDR3 is TGTGCCAGCAGTGAAGGTCCGACGGAGACCCAGTACTTC.

This chain joins TRBV20-1 and TRBJ2-2; the D call may be TRBD1 or TRBD2 (5 bases each). V lost 0 bases, J lost 6 bases, and 14 bases lay in between. Germline CDR1 and CDR2: DFQATT and SNEGSKA (reference sequence). This CDR3 contains 15 residues. CDR3 amino acids: CSAREVFGGPGELFF. The CDR3 DNA reads as TGCAGTGCTAGAGAAGTATTTGGGGGTCCCGGGGAGCTGTTTTTT.

As to this clonotype: The conserved closing phenylalanine or tryptophan is absent in this CDR3, likely reflecting a read error. It is unclear where the CDR3 begins or ends on the DNA, so no DNA is shown, and the CDR3 is as TCRdb lists it. The chain joins TRBV2 to TRBJ1-6; the table's D call, TRBD1, has no DNA check behind it. Germline values: CDR1 SNHLY, CDR2 FYNNEI. The CDR3 is 8 amino acids in total, end residues counted. CDR3 in amino acids: CASSEKGL.

Comment on this clonotype: One junction end disagrees with the germline gene, perhaps due to a read error. The V and J genes are TRBV12-3 or TRBV12-4 and TRBJ2-5; 9 bases align to TRBD2. The CDR3 totals 14 residues. The CDR3 nucleotides read TGTGCCAGCAGCTTAGCGGGAGAGGGAAAGACCCAGTACTTC. Residues: CASSLAGEGKTQYF.